The T cell receptor (beta chain) described here comes from a study of blood T cell repertoires in COVID-19. Across the study: The origin of the acute and convalescent COVID-19 samples was the United States, Italy and Spain. Sources were T cells, B-cell-depleted T cells, or PBMCs; the material itself was cDNA or gDNA.

Worth noting for this clone: Distinct nucleotide sequences in the sample also encode this CDR3.

Original processing notes: Amplified reference gene primers provided the basis for estimating nucleated cell counts. Clones were sequenced by immunoSEQ multiplex PCR, and TCRdb holds only the in-frame ones, with some missing. D and trimming come from the DNA, and the V and J calls and clone size come from that table. The data show around 250,000 clones, over 80% seen once. This TCR came from a middle-aged woman who had recovered from COVID-19. The sample comprised peripheral blood.

Here the CDR3 reads CASSLKSDTEAFF. The CDR3 bases are TGCGCCAGCAGCTTGAAGTCAGACACTGAAGCTTTCTTT. This sequence joins TRBV5-1 and TRBJ1-1; unclear D gene. Germline CDR1 SGHRS, CDR2 YFSETQ. V was pared by 1 base and J by 3 bases, with 7 bases between. The CDR3 consists of 13 residues.